Listed here are 9 T cell receptor beta chains from one sample, sequenced in a study of a mutant IDH1 vaccine in newly diagnosed glioma. The sample's time point: week 35, safety follow-up. Topical imiquimod accompanied each vaccine dose, which consisted of 300 ug of mutant IDH1 20-mer peptide. Their specific antigens are unknown. The table came from immunoSEQ multiplex PCR; TCRdb's copy has only in-frame clones and leaves some out. The sample includes 35,000 to 55,000 clones, about 76% of them seen just once. This sample comprised PBMCs, obtained from a glioma patient whose treatment included an IDH1 peptide vaccine. The receptors derive from a woman in her forties with glioma. Some clones in this sample may be carry-over from other donors' samples.

The chain combines TRBV7-2 with TRBJ2-6; D is uncertain. CDR3 length: 15 amino acids. V was cut by 3 bases and J by 0 bases, with 6 bases left in between. The germline gives CDR1 SGHTA, CDR2 FQGNSA. DNA of the CDR3: TGTGCCAGCAGCTTTTACCCCTCTGGGGCCAACGTCCTGACTTTC. Protein product: CASSFYPSGANVLTF.

This clone turned up a few times. The chain carries TRBV4-3 and TRBJ2-2; TRBD2 might be the D (5 bases). V shed 2 bases and J shed 1 base, with 14 bases lying between them. CDR3 length: 17 amino acids. Germline CDR1 reads LGHNA; CDR2 reads YSLEER. The CDR3 reads CASSQHVRGENTGELFF. CDR3 nucleotide sequence: TGCGCCAGCAGCCAACACGTTCGGGGTGAGAACACCGGGGAGCTGTTTTTT.

V gene TRBV2 combines with J gene TRBJ1-5; 7 positions agree with TRBD1. With V trimmed by 6 bases and J by 4 bases, 9 bases remained unmatched. CDR1 is SNHLY, CDR2 FYNNEI, per germline. The CDR3 covers 15 residues. The CDR3 DNA is TGTGCCAGCAGGGTCGACAGGGCCCCGAATCAGCCCCAGCATTTT. Protein: CASRVDRAPNQPQHF.

This clone was seen more than once but under ten times. The chain combines TRBV25-1 with TRBJ2-3; 11 bases match TRBD1. CDR3 length: 13 residues. V lost 11 bases and J lost 5; bases outside the gene matches: 6. Germline CDR1 is MGHDK and CDR2 is SYGVNS. Written as DNA, the CDR3 is TGTGCCGGACAGGGGGCCGGGGGAGATACGCAGTATTTT. It is translated as CAGQGAGGDTQYF.

This clone has just a few counts. The chain has TRBV7-8 and TRBJ2-3; possibly TRBD2 for D (6 bases). In germline, CDR1 is SGHVS, CDR2 FQNEAQ. The CDR3 is 15 residues long. V lost 2 bases and J lost 5, with 14 bases in between. The CDR3 sequence is CASSLNRGGLDTQYF. CDR3 nucleotide sequence: TGTGCCAGCAGCTTAAACCGGGGAGGTTTAGATACGCAGTATTTT.

The V call is TRBV5-1, the J call TRBJ2-7, with TRBD1 matching 9 bases. V dropped 0 bases and J dropped 3; count of bases not matched to a gene: 4. The CDR3 runs to 15 residues. Germline CDR1 is SGHRS and CDR2 is YFSETQ. Here the CDR3 reads CASSLDGTGYYEQYF. CDR3 DNA: TGCGCCAGCAGCTTGGACGGGACAGGGTACTACGAGCAGTACTTC.

J is TRBJ2-7 and V is TRBV11-1, with 9 bases lining up with TRBD1. The junction had 6 bases not matched to a gene; V was cut back by 3 bases and J by 6 bases. Germline V gives CDR1 SGHAT, CDR2 FQDESV (reference sequence). CDR3 size: 14 residues. The CDR3 nucleotides are TGTGCCAGCAGCTTGGGGACAGGGCCTTTCGAGCAGTACTTC. Residues: CASSLGTGPFEQYF.

This clone was observed a handful of times. The chain has TRBV11-2 and TRBJ1-1, with unresolved D. Deletions cut 5 bases from V and 5 bases from J, with 9 bases between. CDR1 and CDR2 from the germline V gene are SGHAT and FQNNGV. The CDR3 has 12 residues. CDR3 in amino acids: CASSPGRTEAFF. CDR3 DNA sequence: TGTGCCAGCAGCCCCGGAAGAACTGAAGCTTTCTTT.

The CDR3 nucleotides are TGTGCCAGCAGCCCTCGAGGACAGGGATCCTACGAGCAGTACTTC. Translation gives CASSPRGQGSYEQYF. The V and J genes are TRBV5-8 and TRBJ2-7; 8 positions agree with TRBD1. In germline, CDR1 is SGHTS, CDR2 YDEGEE. The CDR3 contains 15 residues. After removal of 4 bases from V and 1 base from J, the junction contained 7 bases not matched to a gene.